The present TCR beta chain was sequenced within a study of T-cell memory formation after mild COVID-19. The study, taken as a whole, reports: Contracting CD8+ clones were enriched in EMRA, CD4+ mainly in CM and EM.

TCRdb re-called the 5' RACE reads with MiXCR, one entry per CDR3 protein. The data contain about 210,000 distinct CDR3 sequences, about 10% of them singletons. Germline V gene lookup returns CDR1 SGHRS and CDR2 YFSETQ. V was clipped by 0 bases and J by 0 bases; unmatched bases: 2. The CDR3 sequence is 16 residues long. This clonotype came up a few times. Its antigen is as yet unknown. This TCR was recovered from a man between 18 and 29 years old who had mild COVID-19 (a few samples of this study predate the infection). Cell type and time point are not known. Source material: PBMCs or a T cell subset sorted from them (not recorded which). The V gene is TRBV5-1, the J gene TRBJ2-2; 7 bases line up with TRBD2. The CDR3 protein is CASSLAAGSNTGELFF. The DNA for the CDR3 is TGCGCCAGCAGCTTGGCAGCGGGGTCGAACACCGGGGAGCTGTTTTTT.